Below are 8 T cell receptor beta chains sequenced from a single sample in a study of T cell responses to AZD1222 COVID-19 vaccine. Data came from immunoSEQ multiplex PCR; TCRdb stores just in-frame clones and leaves some out. The sample carries roughly 110,000 clones, around nine tenths recorded once. Sequences were derived from peripheral blood, sampled 28 days after the second AZD1222 dose. These TCRs come from an adult who received the AZD1222 COVID-19 vaccine.

The chain links TRBV29-1 to TRBJ1-4, with D perhaps matching TRBD1 (5 bases). This CDR3 is built from 11 residues. The germline V gene has CDR1 SQVTM and CDR2 ANQGSEA. CDR3 loop: CSGGNGEKLFF. The CDR3 nucleotides are TGCTCGGGGGGGAACGGTGAAAAACTGTTTTTT.

The chain uses TRBV7-9 and TRBJ1-1; D is possibly TRBD1 (5 bases). V lost 5 bases, J lost 0 bases, and 16 bases lay in between. The CDR3 covers 16 residues. Germline V gene sequence: CDR1 SEHNR, CDR2 FQNEAQ (reference sequence). The CDR3 region is CASSPRIQGVNTEAFF. The CDR3 coding sequence is TGTGCCAGCAGCCCCCGTATTCAGGGTGTGAACACTGAAGCTTTCTTT.

This chain uses TRBV3-1 (or the pseudogene TRBV3-2) with TRBJ2-5; 12 bases align to TRBD2. The CDR3 runs to 15 residues. The trim removed 3 bases at V and 5 bases at J, leaving 4 bases unmatched. CDR1 is LGHDT, CDR2 YNNKEL, per germline (reference sequence). Here the CDR3 reads CASSQRLAGDETQYF. The DNA for the CDR3 is TGTGCCAGCAGCCAGCGACTAGCGGGGGACGAGACCCAGTACTTC.

This clone showed up just once. The CDR3 coding sequence is TGTGCCAGCAGTTTTCCAGGGGGGGACAATCAGCCCCAGCATTTT. Translating it yields CASSFPGGDNQPQHF. V and J are TRBV2 and TRBJ1-5, with 7 bases lining up with TRBD1. CDR1 and CDR2 (germline): SNHLY, FYNNEI. The CDR3 contains 15 residues. Trimming cost V 5 bases and J 3 bases; bases outside gene matches: 7.

The chain links TRBV6-1 to TRBJ1-1; D not certain. Trimming shortened V by 1 base and J by 4 bases, and 13 bases separated the two germline ends. Germline V CDR1 and CDR2: MNHNS, SASEGT. The CDR3 runs 15 residues. CDR3 sequence reads: CASSEVVVRSTEAFF. DNA for the CDR3: TGTGCCAGCAGTGAAGTAGTGGTACGCAGCACTGAAGCTTTCTTT.

The CDR3 protein is CASSQEDTQYF. The DNA for the CDR3 is TGTGCCAGTAGTCAGGAGGATACGCAGTATTTT. V and J are TRBV19 and TRBJ2-3; D remains ambiguous. The germline gives CDR1 LNHDA, CDR2 SQIVND (reference sequence). The V end was cut by 5 bases, the J end by 6 bases, with 6 bases between. The CDR3 has 11 amino acids.

The chain is built from TRBV18 and TRBJ2-3; D assignment may be TRBD1 or TRBD2 (5 bases each). Germline lookup yields CDR1 KGHSH and CDR2 LQKENI. The CDR3 has 13 residues. Trimming removed 3 bases from V and 8 bases from J, with 12 bases in between. Here the CDR3 DNA reads TGTGCCAGCTCACCGTCGTTTGGGGGTACGCAGTATTTT. It specifies CASSPSFGGTQYF.

This clone appeared a few times. This chain connects TRBV19 to TRBJ1-2, with TRBD1 identical over 9 bases. The trim removed 2 bases at V and 4 bases at J, leaving 11 bases unmatched. CDR1 and CDR2 from the germline V gene are LNHDA and SQIVND (reference sequence). The CDR3 consists of 17 residues. CDR3 protein: CASSILSGTGPPYGYTF. The CDR3 bases are TGTGCCAGTAGTATATTGTCCGGGACAGGGCCGCCCTATGGCTACACCTTC.